These 3 T cell receptor beta chains share one sample of origin, sequenced in a study of identical twins. TCRdb itself ran the 5' RACE reads through MiXCR, one entry per CDR3 protein. The sample has approximately 590,000 distinct CDR3 sequences, 7.5% to 10% seen once. These same data were also listed under a study on yellow fever vaccine responses in identical twins.

What was sequenced was PBMCs. Receptors originate from a woman aged 18-35 years in good health.

This clonotype was observed a handful of times. V is TRBV27 and J is TRBJ2-5; D gene uncertain. V was pared by 5 bases and J by 5 bases, with 12 bases between. From germline, CDR1 is MNHEY and CDR2 SMNVEV (reference sequence). This CDR3 region has 13 residues. As DNA, the CDR3 is TGTGCCAGCAGTCCCCGCCCCGGGGAGACCCAGTACTTC. Translation gives CASSPRPGETQYF.

This clonotype was observed a few times. This chain uses TRBV7-9 with TRBJ2-7; tentative D call: TRBD1 (6 bases). CDR1 is SEHNR and CDR2 is FQNEAQ in the germline V gene (reference sequence). This CDR3 is built from 15 residues. V lost 2 bases and J lost 4, with 15 bases in between. The DNA for the CDR3 is TGTGCCAGCAGCTTACCAGCAGGGGCCAAATACGAGCAGTACTTC. Translating gives CASSLPAGAKYEQYF.

The V call is TRBV9, the J call TRBJ2-5; D may correspond to TRBD1 or TRBD2 (7 bases each). Trimming cost V 3 bases and J 5 bases, with 17 bases left between them. This CDR3 is 15 amino acids long. Germline V lookup: CDR1 SGDLS, CDR2 YYNGEE. The CDR3 here is CASSGTAGGGETQYF. The CDR3 coding sequence is TGTGCCAGCAGCGGAACCGCAGGGGGGGGGGAGACCCAGTACTTC.